These 5 T cell receptor beta chains were sequenced from one sample in a study of glioma-infiltrating T cells after dendritic cell vaccination. Here immunoSEQ multiplex PCR was the method, and the copy in TCRdb shows in-frame clones only, minus some. The sample contains some 87,000 clones, 85% of which appear only once. Sequenced material: blood, taken before dendritic cell vaccination. All receptors come from a human donor with glioblastoma.

This clone was observed a few times. The rearrangement joins TRBV6-5 to TRBJ2-5; D is uncertain. Near its end, the DNA agrees better with TRBJ2-7, so the J call may be wrong. CDR1 MNHEY and CDR2 SVGAGI come from the germline V gene. There are 11 residues in the CDR3. The DNA for the CDR3 is TGTGCCAGCAGTTCCACCTACGAGCAGTACTTC. The encoded protein is CASSSTYEQYF.

This clone was observed a handful of times. V gene TRBV2 combines with J gene TRBJ2-4; 14 bases are a match to TRBD2. The germline V gene has CDR1 SNHLY and CDR2 FYNNEI. The V segment lost 9 bases and the J segment 15 bases; nucleotides outside the gene matches: 10. The CDR3 runs to 13 residues. CDR3 DNA sequence: TGTGCCAGATCCCTGACTAGCGGGGGGGTTGGGTACTTC. It is translated as CARSLTSGGVGYF.

V gene TRBV7-9 combines with J gene TRBJ1-6; D is undetermined. In germline, CDR1 is SEHNR, CDR2 FQNEAQ (reference sequence). CDR3 length: 14 amino acids. V was trimmed by 1 base and J by 8 bases, leaving 9 bases between them. In nucleotides, the CDR3 is TGTGCCAGCAGCTTAGGAGGAATTTATTCACCCCTCCACTTT. It translates to CASSLGGIYSPLHF.

The chain combines TRBV5-1 with TRBJ1-4; 7 nucleotides align to TRBD1. J lost 13 bases, V lost 0 bases, and 9 bases had no gene match. The CDR3 runs 14 residues. CDR1 and CDR2 from the germline V gene are SGHRS and YFSETQ. The DNA for the CDR3 is TGCGCCAGCAGCTTGGCCGAGGGGGCGGCTTCACTGTTTTTT. Translated, it gives CASSLAEGAASLFF.

J is TRBJ2-7 and V is TRBV27, with 12 nucleotides matching TRBD1. After removal of 4 bases from V and 7 bases from J, the junction contained 11 bases not matched to a gene. The CDR3 spans 16 residues. Germline assignment: CDR1 MNHEY and CDR2 SMNVEV (reference sequence). CDR3 nucleotide sequence: TGTGCCAGCAGTTACGGCAGCGGGACAGGGGGCAATGAGCAGTACTTC. It codes for CASSYGSGTGGNEQYF.